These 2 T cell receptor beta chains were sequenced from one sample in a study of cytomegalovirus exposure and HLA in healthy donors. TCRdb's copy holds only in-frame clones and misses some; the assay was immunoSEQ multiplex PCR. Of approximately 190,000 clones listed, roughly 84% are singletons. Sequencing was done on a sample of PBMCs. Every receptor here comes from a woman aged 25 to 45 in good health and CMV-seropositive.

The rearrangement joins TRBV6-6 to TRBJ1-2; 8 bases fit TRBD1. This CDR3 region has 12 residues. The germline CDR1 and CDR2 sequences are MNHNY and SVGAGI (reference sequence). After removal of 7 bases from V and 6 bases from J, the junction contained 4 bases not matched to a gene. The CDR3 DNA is TGTGCCAGCAACAAACAGGGGGATGGCTACACCTTC. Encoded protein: CASNKQGDGYTF.

The DNA of the CDR3 is TGTGCCAGCACTAGCGGGGGACAAGAGACCCAGTACTTC. Its translation is CASTSGGQETQYF. V and J are TRBV6-5 and TRBJ2-5; 10 positions match TRBD2. The CDR3 sequence is 13 residues long. Germline V gives CDR1 MNHEY, CDR2 SVGAGI. J gave up 2 bases and V 7 bases, and 1 base lay outside the gene matches.